This T cell receptor (beta chain) originates from a study of T cells in Graves' hyperthyroidism and ophthalmopathy. Whole-study results and caveats: Blood also held most thyroid clonotypes expanded beyond 0.001.

TCR beta CDR3 sequences were amplified from RNA transcripts. The study used the HTBI primer set for a first-round RT-PCR of the TCR CDR3. Using its own MiXCR run on the multiplex PCR reads, TCRdb lists one record per CDR3 protein. The data show under 450,000 distinct CDR3 sequences, approximately 15% seen once. As concerns this clonotype: Its target is not known.

Across 18 months, stable Graves' hyperthyroidism was marked by no progression to ophthalmopathy. A patient was excluded if there was uncontrolled infection, other autoimmune disease, pregnancy or lactation. It was 8.5 to 10 ml of fresh peripheral blood that supplied the PBMCs. Germline values: CDR1 MNHEY, CDR2 SMNVEV (reference sequence). The CDR3 totals 15 residues. V dropped 5 bases and J dropped 7; count of bases not matched to a gene: 11. The chain links TRBV27 to TRBJ2-7; 10 nucleotides align to TRBD2. This TCR was sampled from a woman aged 18 to 35 with Graves' hyperthyroidism. Sequenced material: blood. This CDR3 reads CASSVSLAGVIEQYF. The CDR3, as DNA: TGTGCCAGCAGTGTCTCCCTAGCGGGAGTTATAGAGCAGTACTTC.